What follows is one T cell receptor beta chain and its context. Its antigen is currently unknown. This sample was taken from a study of OX40 agonist ivuxolimab in advanced cancers. Study details: The group had a mean age of about 60 years, ranged from roughly 23 to 90, and was 80% to 90% male.

Measured with immunoSEQ multiplex PCR; TCRdb has only the in-frame clones, and not every one. Here the sample spans roughly 15,000 clones, 80% being singletons. Overall study results and limits: Dose levels from 0.1 to 3.0 mg/kg saw CD4+ and CD8+ blood T cells expand clonally by week 6.

The germline V gene has CDR1 SGHTS and CDR2 YDEGEE. The V segment lost 3 bases and the J segment 4 bases; nucleotides outside the gene matches: 6. The CDR3 sequence is 14 residues long. The material was CD4+ or CD8+ T cells sorted from blood, obtained in a trial of the OX40 agonist ivuxolimab. The chain couples TRBV5-8 to TRBJ2-7; 8 bases agree with TRBD2. The TCR was taken from an adult with an advanced solid tumor such as melanoma, head and neck, liver or kidney cancer. CDR3 loop: CASSSGPGGYEQYF. CDR3 bases: TGTGCCAGCAGCTCGGGACCGGGAGGGTACGAGCAGTACTTC.